Described below is a single TCR beta chain sequence and its context. The antigen is not known. The source of the sample is a study of shared clonotypes between healthy human individuals. At the level of the study: For every donor, three CD4 naive, three CD4 memory, two CD8 naive and one CD8 memory plates were used.

The CDR3 is 18 amino acids. Trimming took 2 bases from V and 3 from J, leaving 20 bases between them. Germline assignment: CDR1 SEHNR and CDR2 FQNEAQ (reference sequence). General study points: An effect of sequencing depth on clonotype sharing among donors was expected.

Sequencing was at deep level. Authors' analysis steps: Junction-only sequences produced by ImmunoSEQ had no quality scores, so filtering differed. Sequencing was performed with immunoSEQ multiplex PCR; in TCRdb, only in-frame clones are kept and a portion is missing. V and J calls and clone size are as listed in that table; D and trimming were resolved from the DNA. Of 1.5 million to 2.5 million clones in the sample, about 95% were seen once. In the naive CD8 group, cells lacked CD45RO and were positively selected for CCR7, so terminally differentiated effector memory CD45RA+ cells were left out. The J gene is TRBJ2-1, the V gene TRBV7-9, with a weak D call TRBD2 (5 bases). The source of this sequence is a man between 18 and 35 years old in good health. Sequencing used naive CD8+ T cells sorted from blood. CDR3 loop: CASSLSTGGLSRYNEQFF. CDR3 DNA sequence: TGTGCCAGCAGCTTATCGACCGGCGGACTCTCCCGCTACAATGAGCAGTTCTTC.